These 5 T cell receptor beta chains were sequenced from one sample in a study of T cell responses to AZD1222 COVID-19 vaccine (dated by TCRdb to 2020 to 2023). Libraries were built with the immunoSEQ multiplex PCR assay. As stored in TCRdb, this immuneACCESS dataset retains in-frame rearrangements with V and J assigned. A fraction of the clones does not appear; measured against another copy, unresolved V genes explain less than half of the discrepancy, and the remainder lacks a known reason. The sample data list over 100,000 clones, and about 80% of these were observed just once. Clones ranked in the top ten supply under 10% of the sample. Reading the label with the study, this specimen's time point is: baseline before first vaccination. The source was peripheral blood, collected on day 0 of AZD1222 vaccination. These TCRs come from an adult in good health.

V and J are TRBV5-4 and TRBJ2-7, with 7 bases that match TRBD2. CDR1 SGHNT and CDR2 YYREEE come from the germline V gene (reference sequence). Losses at the gene ends were 4 bases for V and 4 bases for J; bases not matched to a gene: 5. There are 13 residues in the CDR3. The CDR3, as DNA: TGTGCCAGCAGCCCCGGGGGGTTGTACGAGCAGTACTTC. Its translation is CASSPGGLYEQYF.

The chain joins TRBV5-4 to TRBJ2-5, with 8 bases aligning to TRBD2. V lost 4 bases to trimming and J lost 5 bases; unmatched junction nucleotides: 13. There are 16 residues in the CDR3. From germline, CDR1 is SGHNT and CDR2 YYREEE (reference sequence). CDR3 region: CASSGGSSGGGETQYF. As DNA, the CDR3 is TGTGCCAGCAGCGGTGGGTCCAGCGGGGGAGGGGAGACCCAGTACTTC.

There are a few counts of this clone. This chain joins TRBV6-4 and TRBJ2-1; D possibly corresponds to TRBD1 (5 bases). Trimming removed 5 bases at V and 2 bases at J, with 16 bases between. CDR1 is MRHNA and CDR2 is SNTAGT in the germline V gene. The CDR3 length is 16 residues. CDR3 residues: CASSLDSTGAYNEQFF. In nucleotides, the CDR3 is TGTGCCAGCAGTCTCGACTCCACAGGTGCCTACAATGAGCAGTTCTTC.

This clone has just one count. The chain carries TRBV3-1 (or the pseudogene TRBV3-2) and TRBJ2-7; D is uncertain. This CDR3 has 14 residues. Germline V lookup: CDR1 LGHDT, CDR2 YNNKEL (reference sequence). Trimming took off 1 base at V and 3 bases at J, with 10 bases between the two ends. In DNA, the CDR3 is TGTGCCAGCAGCCAAGGTCAAGGGATCTACGAGCAGTACTTC. Translated, it gives CASSQGQGIYEQYF.

This clone occurred a few times. The rearrangement links TRBV20-1 to TRBJ2-7; 10 nucleotides line up with TRBD1. Germline trimming cut 6 bases from V and 3 bases from J; bases unmatched to any gene: 11. This CDR3 spans 15 amino acids. Germline V gene lookup returns CDR1 DFQATT and CDR2 SNEGSKA (reference sequence). CDR3 residues: CSASLPGQGFYEQYF. Written as DNA, the CDR3 is TGCAGTGCCAGTCTGCCGGGACAGGGGTTCTACGAGCAGTACTTC.